Listed below are T cell receptor beta chains from one sample, sequenced in a study of blood T cell repertoires in COVID-19. Repertoires were generated with immunoSEQ multiplex PCR, while TCRdb's copy carries only in-frame clones and drops some. This table has roughly 150,000 clones, about 85% appearing once. Sample: peripheral blood. The receptors were gathered from a woman between 50 and 59 years old with COVID-19, enrolled during active disease. Both conserved end residues are part of each CDR3. A D gene is named only where the DNA matches it firmly. Clone size, where shown, is once, few, many, or a class for clones that have expanded.

v_gene,j_gene,d_gene,abundance,CDR3aa,CDR3nt
TRBV7-6,TRBJ1-3,TRBD1,.,CASSLGTGEGNTIYF,TGTGCCAGCAGCTTAGGGACAGGGGAAGGAAACACCATATATTTT
TRBV13,TRBJ1-4,.,.,CASTTGWTNEKLFF,TGTGCCAGCACTACGGGTTGGACTAATGAAAAACTGTTTTTT
TRBV11-2,TRBJ2-5,.,.,CASSLKRYSIQETQYF,TGTGCCAGCAGCTTAAAGCGGTACAGTATCCAAGAGACCCAGTACTTC
TRBV7-3,TRBJ2-1,TRBD2,.,CASSLTSGNYNEQFF,TGTGCCAGCAGCTTAACTAGCGGGAACTACAATGAGCAGTTCTTC
TRBV5-1,TRBJ1-3,.,.,CASSPQGSGNTIYF,TGCGCCAGCAGCCCCCAGGGCTCTGGAAACACCATATATTTT
TRBV10-2,TRBJ2-3,.,.,CASSEQGLTDTQYF,TGCGCCAGCAGTGAACAGGGCCTCACAGATACGCAGTATTTT
TRBV30,TRBJ1-2,TRBD1,few,CAWNRDSHNYGYTF,TGTGCCTGGAACAGGGACAGTCATAACTATGGCTACACCTTC
TRBV3-1/TRBV3-2,TRBJ1-1,.,.,CASSHTGVSEAFF,TGTGCCAGCAGCCACACCGGGGTGTCTGAAGCTTTCTTT
TRBV4-3,TRBJ2-3,TRBD1,.,CASSQDAGGSTDTQYF,TGCGCCAGCAGCCAAGACGCAGGGGGTTCCACAGATACGCAGTATTTT
TRBV24-1,TRBJ1-3,.,.,CATSDHNSSGNTIYF,TGTGCCACCAGTGACCACAACAGCTCTGGAAACACCATATATTTT
TRBV7-6,TRBJ2-5,TRBD1,.,CASSEDRGDWETQYF,TGTGCCAGCAGCGAAGACAGGGGTGACTGGGAGACCCAGTACTTC
TRBV11-3,TRBJ2-7,TRBD1,.,CASSPGTGGAYEQYF,TGTGCCAGCAGCCCTGGGACAGGGGGGGCCTACGAGCAGTACTTC
TRBV5-6,TRBJ2-2,.,few,CASSTSAGSNTGELFF,TGTGCCAGCAGCACCTCGGCGGGATCGAACACCGGGGAGCTGTTTTTT
TRBV28,TRBJ1-2,TRBD1,.,CASTTGQGARGYTF,TGTGCCAGCACAACGGGACAGGGGGCGCGGGGCTACACCTTC
TRBV3-1/TRBV3-2,TRBJ2-7,.,.,CASSQESSSAAYSYEQYF,TGTGCCAGCAGCCAGGAATCCTCTAGCGCCGCGTATTCCTACGAGCAGTACTTC
TRBV27,TRBJ2-2,.,.,CASSPLSHTGELFF,TGTGCCAGCAGTCCCCTCAGTCACACCGGGGAGCTGTTTTTT
TRBV6-5,TRBJ1-5,.,.,CATARTYSNQPQHF,TGTGCCACCGCGAGGACTTATAGCAATCAGCCCCAGCATTTT
TRBV5-1,TRBJ2-7,TRBD1,once,CASKIGQGEYYEQYF,TGCGCCAGCAAGATAGGACAGGGGGAATACTACGAGCAGTACTTC
TRBV9,TRBJ2-2,TRBD1,.,CASSVEGQPNTGELFF,TGTGCCAGCAGCGTAGAGGGACAGCCGAACACCGGGGAGCTGTTTTTT
TRBV6-5,TRBJ2-7,.,.,CASSSSLSYEQYF,TGTGCCAGCAGTTCCTCCTTGAGTTACGAGCAGTACTTC
TRBV11-2,TRBJ2-5,TRBD2,.,CASSLVSGGGETQYF,TGTGCCAGCAGCTTAGTTTCGGGGGGAGGAGAGACCCAGTACTTC